This passage covers 21 T cell receptor beta chains from one sample sequenced in a study of cytomegalovirus exposure and HLA in healthy donors. PCR used 60 Vbeta primers and 13 Jbeta primers. Clones were read by immunoSEQ multiplex PCR, and TCRdb kept only the in-frame ones, dropping some. Found here are about 200,000 clones, about four fifths of them singletons; the top ten hold 1.1%. The sequenced sample was PBMCs. The receptors were gathered from a woman aged 40 to 50 in good health and CMV-seronegative.

This chain joins TRBV5-1 and TRBJ2-2; weak D call: TRBD1 (5 bases). CDR1 and CDR2 (germline): SGHRS, YFSETQ. This CDR3 is built from 14 residues. The ends were cut back, 0 bases at V and 6 bases at J, with 9 bases in the middle. The CDR3, as DNA: TGCGCCAGCAGCTTGGTTCAGGGATCCGGGGAGCTGTTTTTT. Translating it yields CASSLVQGSGELFF.

The chain couples TRBV15 to TRBJ1-1; D might be TRBD1 (5 bases). The germline V gene encodes CDR1 LNHNV and CDR2 YYDKDF (reference sequence). This CDR3 contains 15 residues. V shed 4 bases and J shed 1 base, with 13 bases lying between them. The CDR3 nucleotides are TGTGCCACCAGCACTAAGGGGTACAGGAACACTGAAGCTTTCTTT. Its translation is CATSTKGYRNTEAFF.

The chain links TRBV7-3 to TRBJ2-1; perhaps TRBD1 as D (8 bases). CDR1 SGHTA and CDR2 FQGTGA come from the germline V gene. The CDR3 has 15 amino acids. The V end was cut by 1 base, the J end by 5 bases, with 12 bases between. In nucleotides, the CDR3 is TGTGCCAGCAGCTTAAACAGGGGGGGCCACAATGAGCAGTTCTTC. It codes for CASSLNRGGHNEQFF.

V usage is TRBV30 and J usage is TRBJ2-7, with D maybe TRBD2 (5 bases). Germline lookup yields CDR1 GTSNPN and CDR2 SVGIG (reference sequence). The CDR3 covers 17 residues. V dropped 1 base and J dropped 1 base, with 20 bases sitting between them. The CDR3 sequence: CAWSGEGRVPRSYEQYV. The CDR3 DNA follows: TGTGCCTGGAGTGGTGAGGGTCGGGTCCCGCGATCCTACGAGCAGTACGTC.

The chain carries TRBV30 and TRBJ1-5; D uncertain. V gave up 1 base and J gave up 0 bases, with 7 bases separating them. This CDR3 is built from 14 residues. Germline lookup yields CDR1 GTSNPN and CDR2 SVGIG (reference sequence). CDR3 DNA: TGTGCCTGGAGTGGGCAGGTTAGCAATCAGCCCCAGCATTTT. It is translated as CAWSGQVSNQPQHF.

V gene TRBV5-5 combines with J gene TRBJ2-7; no clear D gene. The CDR3 loop spans 14 amino acids. Trimming took off 4 bases at V and 0 bases at J, with 11 bases between the two ends. Germline V gene data show CDR1 as SGHKS and CDR2 as YYEKEE (reference sequence). The CDR3 loop is CASSTGGSSYEQYF. For the CDR3, the DNA is TGTGCCAGCAGCACGGGTGGAAGCTCCTACGAGCAGTACTTC.

Regarding this clone: An end of the junction differs from the germline gene, which may be a read error. The sample carries other DNA sequences with the same CDR3. This CDR3 reads CASSPTGTASYEQYF. In nucleotides, the CDR3 is TGTGCCAGCAGCCCCACCGGGACAGCTTCCTACGAGCAGTACTTT. The chain uses TRBV9 and TRBJ2-7; 7 bases map to TRBD1. Germline lookup yields CDR1 SGDLS and CDR2 YYNGEE. This CDR3 has 15 amino acids.

This clone is a singleton in its sample. This chain uses TRBV29-1 with TRBJ1-1, with a possible D match to TRBD1 (6 bases). The CDR3 contains 12 residues. The V end was cut by 3 bases, the J end by 1 base, with 6 bases between. CDR1 is SQVTM, CDR2 ANQGSEA, per germline. CDR3 nucleotide sequence: TGCAGCGTTGACAGGGGGAACACTGAAGCTTTCTTT. Translating it yields CSVDRGNTEAFF.

The CDR3 here is CAWRPPGGTMNTEAFF. CDR3 DNA sequence: TGTGCCTGGAGGCCACCCGGCGGAACCATGAACACTGAAGCTTTCTTT. The chain links TRBV30 to TRBJ1-1; D uncertain. In germline, CDR1 is GTSNPN, CDR2 SVGIG (reference sequence). V was pared by 3 bases and J by 0 bases, with 17 bases between. This CDR3 comprises 16 residues.

The chain joins TRBV28 to TRBJ2-5; 10 bases are shared with TRBD2. There are 17 residues in the CDR3. J lost 5 bases, V lost 6 bases, and 15 bases had no gene match. The germline CDR1 and CDR2 sequences are MDHEN and SYDVKM. CDR3: CASSPPGEREGDETQYF. In DNA, the CDR3 is TGTGCCAGCAGCCCCCCGGGAGAGCGGGAGGGCGATGAGACCCAGTACTTC.

This clone appeared a few times. This chain uses TRBV5-1 with TRBJ1-1; 12 positions match TRBD1. Trimming cost V 0 bases and J 1 base; bases outside gene matches: 4. This CDR3 spans 17 amino acids. The germline V gene encodes CDR1 SGHRS and CDR2 YFSETQ. The CDR3 is CASSLGDRGQRNTEAFF. The CDR3 region has the DNA TGCGCCAGCAGCTTGGGGGACAGGGGGCAAAGGAACACTGAAGCTTTCTTT.

This clone was seen a handful of times. V is TRBV5-1 and J is TRBJ2-1, with a possible D match to TRBD2 (5 bases). Trimming left V 3 bases short and J 5 bases short, with 12 bases between. This CDR3 is 14 amino acids long. Germline V gives CDR1 SGHRS, CDR2 YFSETQ. In DNA form, the CDR3 reads TGCGCCAGCAGCTCACGGACTGGAAACAATGAGCAGTTCTTC. Amino acid sequence: CASSSRTGNNEQFF.

V gene TRBV5-4 combines with J gene TRBJ2-5; 8 bases line up with TRBD1. V was clipped by 4 bases and J by 5 bases; unmatched bases: 7. The CDR3 contains 14 residues. Germline V CDR1 and CDR2: SGHNT, YYREEE (reference sequence). The CDR3 region has the DNA TGTGCCAGCAGCGAAGCAGGGGGCTGGGAGACCCAGTACTTC. It specifies CASSEAGGWETQYF.

The V call is TRBV4-3, the J call TRBJ2-1, with D possibly matching TRBD2 (5 bases). Germline assignment: CDR1 LGHNA and CDR2 YSLEER. The V end was cut by 1 base, the J end by 7 bases, with 8 bases between. The length of the CDR3 is 13 residues. This CDR3 reads CASSQGRKNEQFF. The CDR3 bases are TGCGCCAGCAGCCAAGGGAGGAAAAATGAGCAGTTCTTC.

The chain uses TRBV11-3 and TRBJ1-1; D uncertain. This CDR3 has 14 amino acids. V was clipped by 0 bases and J by 1 base, with 6 bases between them. CDR1 is SGHNT, CDR2 YENEEA, per germline. The DNA of the CDR3 is TGTGCCAGCAGCTTAGAGATAGAGAACACTGAAGCTTTCTTT. Residues: CASSLEIENTEAFF.

V is TRBV5-1 and J is TRBJ2-6; TRBD1 aligns across 9 bases. From germline, CDR1 is SGHRS and CDR2 YFSETQ. This CDR3 spans 18 amino acids. The J segment lost 0 bases and the V segment lost 0 bases, leaving 4 bases of the junction unmatched. The CDR3 here is CASSLGGQGYSGANVLTF. The CDR3 region has the DNA TGCGCCAGCAGCTTGGGGGGACAGGGTTACTCTGGGGCCAACGTCCTGACTTTC. Full variable domain (missing parts from reference TRBV5-1 and TRBJ2-6): KAGVTQTPRYLIKTRGQQVTLSCSPISGHRSVSWYQQTPGQGLQFLFEYFSETQRNKGNFPGRFSGRQFSNSRSEMNVSTLELGDSALYLCASSLGGQGYSGANVLTFGAGSRLTVL.

The chain has TRBV11-2 and TRBJ2-2; 7 bases fit TRBD2. The CDR3 extends over 16 amino acids. The germline V gene encodes CDR1 SGHAT and CDR2 FQNNGV. The junction had 5 bases not matched to a gene; V was cut back by 2 bases and J by 2 bases. CDR3 region: CASSLFLAANTGELFF. CDR3 coding DNA: TGTGCCAGCAGCTTATTTCTAGCGGCTAACACCGGGGAGCTGTTTTTT.

The gene calls are TRBV7-9 and TRBJ2-7; the D gene is possibly TRBD2 (7 bases). V was cut by 0 bases and J by 5 bases, with 17 bases left in between. From germline, CDR1 is SEHNR and CDR2 FQNEAQ (reference sequence). The CDR3 consists of 16 residues. The CDR3 here is CASSLALAGASDEQYF. Written as DNA, the CDR3 is TGTGCCAGCAGCTTAGCCCTCGCGGGGGCGTCGGACGAGCAGTACTTC.

The chain couples TRBV11-3 to TRBJ2-1, with TRBD2 matching over 9 bases. Per the germline V gene, CDR1 is SGHNT and CDR2 is YENEEA. V lost 4 bases and J lost 7; bases outside the gene matches: 23. This CDR3 comprises 20 residues. Here the CDR3 reads CASSSLGPYMREGTGNEQFF. The CDR3 DNA sequence: TGTGCCAGCAGCTCTCTAGGACCCTACATGCGGGAGGGGACGGGGAATGAGCAGTTCTTC.

The rearrangement links TRBV25-1 to TRBJ2-3; TRBD2 agrees at 8 bases. The junction had 9 bases not matched to a gene; V was cut back by 11 bases and J by 2 bases. Germline-derived CDR1 and CDR2 are MGHDK and SYGVNS. CDR3 size: 14 residues. Here the CDR3 DNA reads TGTGCCTCCAAGAGCGGGAGTGCCACAGATACGCAGTATTTT. It yields the protein CASKSGSATDTQYF. The variable domain in full, with the rest retrieved from reference TRBV25-1 and TRBJ2-3, is EADIYQTPRYLVIGTGKKITLECSQTMGHDKMYWYQQDPGMELHLIHYSYGVNSTEKGDLSSESTVSRIRTEHFPLTLESARPSHTSQYLCASKSGSATDTQYFGPGTRLTVL.

This clone occurred a few times. This chain joins TRBV5-1 and TRBJ2-5; D remains unclear. The germline V gene encodes CDR1 SGHRS and CDR2 YFSETQ. The length of the CDR3 is 17 residues. Trimming shortened V by 7 bases and J by 1 base, and 23 bases separated the two germline ends. The CDR3 DNA sequence: TGCGCCAGCCGTGTTGGTCAAAGCCTCTTCCCCCAAGAGACCCAGTACTTC. Translating gives CASRVGQSLFPQETQYF.